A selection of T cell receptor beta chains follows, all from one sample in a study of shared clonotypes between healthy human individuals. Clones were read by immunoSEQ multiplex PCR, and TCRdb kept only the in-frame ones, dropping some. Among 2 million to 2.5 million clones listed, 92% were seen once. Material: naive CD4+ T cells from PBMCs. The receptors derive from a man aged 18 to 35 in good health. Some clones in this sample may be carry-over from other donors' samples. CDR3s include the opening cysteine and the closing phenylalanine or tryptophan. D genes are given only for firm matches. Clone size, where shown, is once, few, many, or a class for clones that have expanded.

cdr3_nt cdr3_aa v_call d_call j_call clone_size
TGTGCCAGCAGCAAAGCCCCTAGCGGAAGCTACGAGCAGTACTTC CASSKAPSGSYEQYF TRBV21-1 NA TRBJ2-7 NA
TGCGCCAGCAGCACGGACCTAGGGGGTGAGCAGTTCTTC CASSTDLGGEQFF TRBV5-1 NA TRBJ2-1 once
TGTGCCAGCAGCCCCCGGCAGGGGGGTTACGAGCAGTACTTC CASSPRQGGYEQYF TRBV11-2 NA TRBJ2-7 NA
TGTGCCAGCAGCTATGGGACGGGTAGTCTGCCCCAGCATTTT CASSYGTGSLPQHF TRBV7-2 NA TRBJ1-5 once
TGTGCCAGCAGCTTGGCCCATGAGCAGTTCTTC CASSLAHEQFF TRBV5-4 NA TRBJ2-1 once
TGCGCCAGCAGCCAAGGGAGGGAGGCCCAAGAGACCCAGTACTTC CASSQGREAQETQYF TRBV4-1 NA TRBJ2-5 NA
TGTGCCAGCAGTGAACTACTAGCGGGCACAGATACGCAGTATTTT CASSELLAGTDTQYF TRBV2 TRBD2 TRBJ2-3 once
TGCGCCAGCAGCCCCCGACAAGAGACCTACAATGAGCAGTTCTTC CASSPRQETYNEQFF TRBV5-1 NA TRBJ2-1 NA
TGTGCCAGCCGGACCCGGGACTTCAAAAACATTCAGTACTTC CASRTRDFKNIQYF TRBV6-1 NA TRBJ2-4 NA
TGTGCCACCAGCGGCCCCGGGCCCCAGCATTTT CATSGPGPQHF TRBV15 NA TRBJ1-5 NA
TGTGCCAGCAGCCTACCCCCCGCCAGGGACTATCTTGGGGATACGCAGTATTTT CASSLPPARDYLGDTQYF TRBV7-6 TRBD2 TRBJ2-3 NA
TGCAGCGTTGGGTTGGGGGCTGACACTGAAGCTTTCTTT CSVGLGADTEAFF TRBV29-1 NA TRBJ1-1 NA
TGTGCCAGCAGTGAAGGGGGACAGGGGAGAGAGACCCAGTACTTC CASSEGGQGRETQYF TRBV2 TRBD1 TRBJ2-5 NA
TGTGCCAGCAGCTTAGGTCTCGCGAGGTACAATGAGCAGTTCTTC CASSLGLARYNEQFF TRBV7-3 NA TRBJ2-1 NA